Below, 9 T cell receptor beta chains from the same sample are listed, as sequenced in a study of blood T cell repertoires in COVID-19. Clones were sequenced by immunoSEQ multiplex PCR, and TCRdb holds only the in-frame ones, with some missing. Seen here are roughly 240,000 clones, roughly 84% observed once, and the top ten hold approximately 2.4%. The sequencing sample was made of peripheral blood. These receptors came from a man aged 40-49 years who had recovered from COVID-19.

The V and J genes are TRBV7-6 and TRBJ2-1; TRBD2 matches 11 bases. Germline CDR1 is SGHVS and CDR2 is FNYEAQ. V lost 4 bases to trimming and J lost 6 bases; unmatched junction nucleotides: 8. The CDR3 is made up of 16 amino acids. CDR3 nucleotides: TGTGCCAGCAGCTCCATACCTAGCGGGAGGCCCAATGAGCAGTTCTTC. Protein product: CASSSIPSGRPNEQFF.

This chain joins TRBV2 and TRBJ2-1, with a weak D call TRBD2 (6 bases). V was trimmed by 10 bases and J by 1 base, leaving 17 bases between them. CDR3 length: 15 residues. Germline loops: CDR1 SNHLY, CDR2 FYNNEI. The CDR3 loop is CAISIGTSSYNEQFF. The CDR3 DNA sequence: TGTGCCATCTCAATCGGGACTTCATCCTACAATGAGCAGTTCTTC.

The chain combines TRBV27 with TRBJ2-6; no reliable D call. Germline V gene data show CDR1 as MNHEY and CDR2 as SMNVEV (reference sequence). The CDR3 length is 13 residues. V was pared by 3 bases and J by 7 bases, with 7 bases between. The DNA of the CDR3 is TGTGCCAGCAGTTTTAGCAGTGCCAACGTCCTGACTTTC. Amino acid sequence: CASSFSSANVLTF.

This sequence joins TRBV5-4 and TRBJ1-2, with unresolved D. The ends were cut back, 4 bases at V and 1 base at J, with 20 bases in the middle. The CDR3 contains 17 residues. Germline V gene lookup returns CDR1 SGHNT and CDR2 YYREEE (reference sequence). CDR3 in DNA: TGTGCCAGCAGCCCCCCGATGGCGGAGGTAGTTAACTATGGCTACACCTTC. Translation: CASSPPMAEVVNYGYTF. Together with reference TRBV5-4 and TRBJ1-2, the CDR3 gives the full variable domain: ETGVTQSPTHLIKTRGQQVTLRCSSQSGHNTVSWYQQALGQGPQFIFQYYREEENGRGNFPPRFSGLQFPNYSSELNVNALELDDSALYLCASSPPMAEVVNYGYTFGSGTRLTVV.

The chain couples TRBV19 to TRBJ1-1; D possibly corresponds to TRBD1 (6 bases). Germline CDR1 is LNHDA and CDR2 is SQIVND (reference sequence). This CDR3 has 14 residues. Trimming left V 4 bases short and J 5 bases short, with 14 bases between. CDR3: CASSTTGFFTEAFF. In DNA, the CDR3 is TGTGCCAGTAGTACGACAGGCTTTTTTACTGAAGCTTTCTTT.

The chain carries TRBV7-9 and TRBJ2-3; D unresolved. V was trimmed by 4 bases and J by 6 bases, leaving 8 bases between them. This CDR3 is 12 amino acids long. Germline loops: CDR1 SEHNR, CDR2 FQNEAQ (reference sequence). CDR3 region: CASSSLHDTQYF. The CDR3 bases are TGTGCCAGCAGCTCCTTACACGATACGCAGTATTTT.

This clone was counted between two and nine times. The chain combines TRBV6-5 with TRBJ2-2; possibly TRBD2 for D (6 bases). This CDR3 contains 16 residues. V was pared by 2 bases and J by 0 bases, with 10 bases between. The germline V gene encodes CDR1 MNHEY and CDR2 SVGAGI. CDR3 protein: CASSYRGGTNTGELFF. The CDR3 bases are TGTGCCAGCAGTTACAGGGGAGGAACGAACACCGGGGAGCTGTTTTTT.

The V call is TRBV27, the J call TRBJ2-1, with 9 bases matching TRBD2. The CDR3 extends over 16 amino acids. CDR1 MNHEY and CDR2 SMNVEV come from the germline V gene (reference sequence). The junction had 7 bases not matched to a gene; V was cut back by 3 bases and J by 4 bases. The CDR3 sequence is CASSFRSAGGYNEQFF. CDR3 in DNA: TGTGCCAGCAGTTTTCGGTCAGCGGGGGGATACAATGAGCAGTTCTTC.

The chain couples TRBV5-4 to TRBJ2-3; 12 bases line up with TRBD1. CDR1 is SGHNT, CDR2 YYREEE, per germline (reference sequence). This CDR3 has 16 residues. The V segment lost 3 bases and the J segment 5 bases; nucleotides outside the gene matches: 7. This CDR3 reads CASSSRDRGQRDTQYF. The CDR3 DNA reads as TGTGCCAGCAGCTCCCGGGACAGGGGGCAAAGAGATACGCAGTATTTT. Full variable domain (outside the CDR3, taken from reference TRBV5-4 and TRBJ2-3): ETGVTQSPTHLIKTRGQQVTLRCSSQSGHNTVSWYQQALGQGPQFIFQYYREEENGRGNFPPRFSGLQFPNYSSELNVNALELDDSALYLCASSSRDRGQRDTQYFGPGTRLTVL.